This TCR beta chain is drawn from a study of blood T cell repertoires in COVID-19. As for the study in general: Italy, Spain and the United States were the sources of the convalescent and acute COVID-19 samples.

Trimming at V came to 6 bases and at J to 1 base, leaving 5 bases not matched to a gene. CDR3 size: 15 residues. Germline V CDR1 and CDR2: SNHLY, FYNNEI. Generated by immunoSEQ multiplex PCR, the TCRdb table keeps only in-frame clones and is missing some. The sample includes about 76,000 clones, approximately 85% of them seen just once. The sequenced sample was peripheral blood. This sequence was found in a human donor in a cohort sampled during active COVID-19. This chain links TRBV2 with TRBJ2-3, with 9 bases aligning to TRBD1. CDR3 region: CASRKDRGGTDTQYF. Here the CDR3 DNA reads TGTGCCAGCAGGAAGGACAGGGGAGGCACAGATACGCAGTATTTT.